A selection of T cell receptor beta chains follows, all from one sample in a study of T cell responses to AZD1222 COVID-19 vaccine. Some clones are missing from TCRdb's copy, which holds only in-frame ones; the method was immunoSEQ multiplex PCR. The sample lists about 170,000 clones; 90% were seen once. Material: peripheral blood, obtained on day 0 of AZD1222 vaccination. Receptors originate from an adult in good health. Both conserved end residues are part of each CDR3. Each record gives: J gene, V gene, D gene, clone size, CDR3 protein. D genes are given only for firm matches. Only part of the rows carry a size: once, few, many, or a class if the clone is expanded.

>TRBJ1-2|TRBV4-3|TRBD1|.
CASSQGTTGGIYGYTF
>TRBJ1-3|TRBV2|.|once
CASNKQGLNSGNTIYF
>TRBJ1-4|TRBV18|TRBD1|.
CASSPRTGQNEKLFF
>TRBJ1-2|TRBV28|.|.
CASSPLIQGYTF
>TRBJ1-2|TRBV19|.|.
CASQGAHGGYTF
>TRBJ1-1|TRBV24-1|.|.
CAATGIAEAFF
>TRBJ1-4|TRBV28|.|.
CASSLGQARGEKLFF
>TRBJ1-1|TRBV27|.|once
CASSFRNRGTEAFF
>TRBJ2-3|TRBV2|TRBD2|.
CASRSFRLAGGPGTDTQYF
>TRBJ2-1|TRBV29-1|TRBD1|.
CSVAGTGVREQFF
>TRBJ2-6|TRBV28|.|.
CASSLGGAHRFLSSGANVLTF
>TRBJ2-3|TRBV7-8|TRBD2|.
CASSFLAGTSTDTQYF
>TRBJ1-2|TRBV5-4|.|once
CASSFSSYGYTF
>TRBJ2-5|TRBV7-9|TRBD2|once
CASSSSRTSGRGETQYF
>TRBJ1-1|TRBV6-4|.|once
CASSDSDRATEAFF
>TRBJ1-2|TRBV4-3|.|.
CASSQDLSRYYGYTF
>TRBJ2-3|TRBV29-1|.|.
CSVANRLTDTQYF
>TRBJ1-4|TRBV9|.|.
CASSVALGRGEKLFF
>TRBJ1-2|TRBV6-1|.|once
CASSEVGRPASYGYTF
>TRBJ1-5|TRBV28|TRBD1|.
CASSSLQGLQPQHF
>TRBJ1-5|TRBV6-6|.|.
CASSPRRSRSSNQPQHF
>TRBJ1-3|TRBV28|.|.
CASSLGQGRNTIYF
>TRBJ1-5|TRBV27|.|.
CASSFGGNQPQHF